In its sample, the clone carrying this T cell receptor (beta chain) was seen once. A much larger clonotype is one base distant, so this may be a read error. Across 18 months, stable Graves' hyperthyroidism was marked by no progression to ophthalmopathy. Diagnostic assessment was based on clinical symptoms, serum thyroxine and TRAb, thyroid ultrasound and orbital computed tomography. The data derive from a study of T cells in Graves' hyperthyroidism and ophthalmopathy. CDR3 length: 13 amino acids. The V gene lost 5 bases and the J gene lost 10 bases, with 15 bases spanning the gap. Germline V gives CDR1 SNHLY, CDR2 FYNNEI. Amplified TCR beta CDR3 regions derived from RNA transcripts. An initial round of RT-PCR targeting the TCR CDR3 relied on the HTBI primer set. Each CDR3 protein gets one entry after TCRdb re-called the multiplex PCR reads with MiXCR. Seen here are fewer than 400,000 distinct CDR3 sequences, 16% observed once, and the top ten hold 33%.

Sequenced: blood. This chain joins TRBV2 and TRBJ2-1; TRBD1 is a possible D gene (6 bases). This receptor was taken from a man aged 30-40 years with Graves' hyperthyroidism. The DNA of the CDR3 is TGTGCCAGCAGTCGACAGGCAGCCTACGAGCAGTTCTTC. Its protein product is CASSRQAAYEQFF.